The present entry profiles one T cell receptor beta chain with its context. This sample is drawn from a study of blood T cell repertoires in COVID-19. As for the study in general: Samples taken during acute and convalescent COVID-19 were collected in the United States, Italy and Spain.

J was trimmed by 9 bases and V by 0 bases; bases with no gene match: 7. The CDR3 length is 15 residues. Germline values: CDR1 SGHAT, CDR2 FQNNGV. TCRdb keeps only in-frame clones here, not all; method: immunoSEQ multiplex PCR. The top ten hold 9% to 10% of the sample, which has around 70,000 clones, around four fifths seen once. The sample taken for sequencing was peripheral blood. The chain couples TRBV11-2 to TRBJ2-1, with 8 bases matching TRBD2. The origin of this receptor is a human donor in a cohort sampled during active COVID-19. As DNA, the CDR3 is TGTGCCAGCAGCTTAGACCGTTTCGGGGGGGGTGAGCAGTTCTTC. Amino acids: CASSLDRFGGGEQFF.